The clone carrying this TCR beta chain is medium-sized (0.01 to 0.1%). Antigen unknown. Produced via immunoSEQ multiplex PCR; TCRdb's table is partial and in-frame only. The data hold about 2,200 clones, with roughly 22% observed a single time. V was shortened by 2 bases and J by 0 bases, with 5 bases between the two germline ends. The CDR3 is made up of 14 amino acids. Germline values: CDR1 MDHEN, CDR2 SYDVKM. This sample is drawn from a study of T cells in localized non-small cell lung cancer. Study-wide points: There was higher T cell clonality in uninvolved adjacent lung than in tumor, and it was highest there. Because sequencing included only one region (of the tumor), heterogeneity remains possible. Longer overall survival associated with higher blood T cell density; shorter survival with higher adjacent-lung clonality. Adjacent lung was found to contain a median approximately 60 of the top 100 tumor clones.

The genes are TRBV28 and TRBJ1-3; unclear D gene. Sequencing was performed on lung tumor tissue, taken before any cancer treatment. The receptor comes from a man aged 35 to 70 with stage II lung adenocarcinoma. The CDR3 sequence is CASSLGGSGNTIYF. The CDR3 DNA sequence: TGTGCCAGCAGTTTAGGAGGCTCTGGAAACACCATATATTTT.